This entry lists 22 T cell receptor beta chains sequenced from one sample in a study of PD-1 blockade in classical Hodgkin lymphoma. Profiled with immunoSEQ multiplex PCR; TCRdb holds only in-frame clones, not every one. Of approximately 20,000 clones listed, roughly nine tenths are singletons. Time point of the sample: newly diagnosed, previously untreated cHL patient sample. With magnetic negative selection, CD4+ T cells were purified from PBMCs that had been thawed. Sequenced input: CD4+ T cells from blood. The source of these receptors is a human donor with classical Hodgkin lymphoma.

V is TRBV30 and J is TRBJ1-1; 9 bases are a match to TRBD1. CDR1 and CDR2 from the germline V gene are GTSNPN and SVGIG (reference sequence). The CDR3 has 14 residues. V gave up 3 bases and J gave up 3 bases; unmatched junction bases: 5. The CDR3 is CAWSTGGWDTEAFF. CDR3 DNA: TGTGCCTGGAGCACAGGGGGCTGGGACACTGAAGCTTTCTTT.

The DNA of the CDR3 is TGTGCCAGCAGTTTTCCCCAAGCGGGGGGGCCTGGAGTACAGCAGTACTTC. Its protein product is CASSFPQAGGPGVQQYF. J is TRBJ2-5 and V is TRBV28, with 10 bases lining up with TRBD2. The CDR3 runs to 17 residues. V lost 3 bases, J lost 11 bases, and 18 bases stayed unmatched. Germline V gene sequence: CDR1 MDHEN, CDR2 SYDVKM.

This chain joins TRBV20-1 and TRBJ2-5; 8 nucleotides line up with TRBD1. The CDR3 totals 11 residues. Germline CDR1 reads DFQATT; CDR2 reads SNEGSKA (reference sequence). V lost 5 bases, J lost 4 bases, and 0 bases stayed unmatched. CDR3 sequence reads: CSADRGETQYF. DNA of the CDR3: TGCAGTGCTGACAGGGGAGAGACCCAGTACTTC.

The V call is TRBV6-5, the J call TRBJ1-2; D is possibly TRBD1 (5 bases). CDR1 and CDR2 from the germline V gene are MNHEY and SVGAGI. This CDR3 contains 14 residues. Between the trimmed V and J ends, which lost 0 bases and 4 bases, there was a span of 9 bases. CDR3 nucleotide sequence: TGTGCCAGCAGTTACTCAGGCGGGACCTATGGCTACACCTTC. Translating gives CASSYSGGTYGYTF.

The J gene is TRBJ2-7, the V gene TRBV11-3; no clear D. The germline V gene encodes CDR1 SGHNT and CDR2 YENEEA. The CDR3 runs to 14 residues. Trimming left V 0 bases short and J 1 base short, with 7 bases between. In nucleotides, the CDR3 is TGTGCCAGCAGCTTAGATCACGTATCCTACGAGCAGTACTTC. Protein product: CASSLDHVSYEQYF.

The V gene is TRBV30, the J gene TRBJ2-5; the D gene is possibly TRBD1 (6 bases). Germline V lookup: CDR1 GTSNPN, CDR2 SVGIG (reference sequence). Trimming removed 3 bases at V and 7 bases at J, with 15 bases between. CDR3 size: 13 residues. This chain's CDR3 is CAWSTDRPGTQYF. DNA of the CDR3: TGTGCCTGGAGCACCGACAGGCCAGGGACCCAGTACTTC.

The J gene is TRBJ2-5, the V gene TRBV5-1; 10 bases align to TRBD2. The germline V gene has CDR1 SGHRS and CDR2 YFSETQ. The CDR3 totals 15 residues. V gave up 1 base and J gave up 4 bases; unmatched junction bases: 4. The CDR3 region is CASSLSAGGGETQYF. CDR3 in DNA: TGCGCCAGCAGCTTGTCAGCGGGAGGGGGAGAGACCCAGTACTTC.

This sequence joins TRBV30 and TRBJ1-4; 11 bases are shared with TRBD1. With 2 bases clipped from V and 2 bases from J, the junction kept 10 bases outside the gene matches. CDR3 length equals 18 residues. Germline V lookup: CDR1 GTSNPN, CDR2 SVGIG (reference sequence). The DNA of the CDR3 is TGTGCCTGGAGTCCCCGGGACAGGGGGAGGTTTACTAATGAAAAACTGTTTTTT. This translates into CAWSPRDRGRFTNEKLFF.

The CDR3 DNA sequence: TGTGCCAGCAGCTTTCCGGGCAGGGTGAATGGCGGGGAGCTGTTTTTT. Translated: CASSFPGRVNGGELFF. This chain links TRBV5-6 with TRBJ2-2; D perhaps matches TRBD1 (5 bases). This CDR3 has 16 residues. The V gene lost 2 bases and the J gene lost 7 bases, with 18 bases spanning the gap. Germline V CDR1 and CDR2: SGHDT, YYEEEE.

The gene calls are TRBV19 and TRBJ2-1; 10 nucleotides align to TRBD2. The CDR3 totals 20 residues. V gave up 2 bases and J gave up 0 bases; unmatched junction bases: 13. In germline, CDR1 is LNHDA, CDR2 SQIVND (reference sequence). For the CDR3, the DNA is TGTGCCAGTAGTATATTCCCCCGTGGGGCTAGCGGGAGCTCCTACAATGAGCAGTTCTTC. Translation gives CASSIFPRGASGSSYNEQFF. The entire variable domain, with the rest obtained from reference TRBV19 and TRBJ2-1, is as follows: DGGITQSPKYLFRKEGQNVTLSCEQNLNHDAMYWYRQDPGQGLRLIYYSQIVNDFQKGDIAEGYSVSREKKESFPLTVTSAQKNPTAFYLCASSIFPRGASGSSYNEQFFGPGTRLTVL.

The chain's CDR3 is CSVAGDSSYNEQFF. For the CDR3, the DNA is TGCAGCGTTGCCGGGGACAGCTCCTACAATGAGCAGTTCTTC. The chain is built from TRBV29-1 and TRBJ2-1; TRBD1 aligns across 7 bases. CDR3 size: 14 residues. The V gene's germline CDR1 is SQVTM and CDR2 ANQGSEA. V trimming: 4 bases; J trimming: 0 bases; junction bases outside the gene matches: 3.

The chain couples TRBV9 to TRBJ1-6, with a tentative D call TRBD1 (6 bases). CDR1 and CDR2 from the germline V gene are SGDLS and YYNGEE. V was pared by 3 bases and J by 8 bases, with 21 bases between. CDR3 length: 17 residues. CDR3 DNA sequence: TGTGCCAGCAGCGCCCAGTGGGGGGGGGCTTCTCATTCACCCCTCCACTTT. Its protein product is CASSAQWGGASHSPLHF.

CDR3 DNA: TGTGCCAGCAGCCGGGACAGGGTCAGCGAGCAGTACTTC. Translating gives CASSRDRVSEQYF. The V and J genes are TRBV11-3 and TRBJ2-7; 9 bases line up with TRBD1. Germline V CDR1 and CDR2: SGHNT, YENEEA. CDR3 length equals 13 residues. J was trimmed by 6 bases and V by 5 bases; bases with no gene match: 5.

This clone came up once. J is TRBJ2-5 and V is TRBV5-6; 7 nucleotides match TRBD1. The J call may be mistaken, given a closer DNA end match to TRBJ2-7. The CDR3 is 15 amino acids. Per the germline V gene, CDR1 is SGHDT and CDR2 is YYEEEE. This chain's CDR3 is CASSRTGTDTYEQYF. The CDR3 nucleotides are TGTGCCAGCAGCCGGACCGGGACAGACACCTACGAGCAGTACTTC.

This clone was seen only once. V gene TRBV7-2 combines with J gene TRBJ2-5, with D perhaps TRBD2 (6 bases). The V gene lost 5 bases and the J gene lost 1 base, with 11 bases spanning the gap. This CDR3 spans 14 amino acids. CDR1 is SGHTA, CDR2 FQGNSA, per germline. In nucleotides, the CDR3 is TGTGCCAGCAGCGCGGGGAGGTTCCAAGAGACCCAGTACTTC. Translating gives CASSAGRFQETQYF.

The chain recombines TRBV30 with TRBJ2-5; no clear D. This CDR3 region has 11 residues. Germline CDR1 GTSNPN, CDR2 SVGIG (reference sequence). V lost 2 bases and J 5 bases, leaving 6 bases between the germline ends. The CDR3 DNA sequence: TGTGCCTGGAGTCGTGGGGAGACCCAGTACTTC. Residues: CAWSRGETQYF.

The V call is TRBV5-8, the J call TRBJ2-7, with TRBD1 as a possible D gene (5 bases). The germline gives CDR1 SGHTS, CDR2 YDEGEE. The CDR3 extends over 19 amino acids. The V and J ends lost 4 bases and 3 bases respectively, with 29 bases between them. CDR3 DNA sequence: TGTGCCAGCAGCGATCTGGATAGCCGGGTCCTAGGGGTTGTCTACGAGCAGTACTTC. As protein: CASSDLDSRVLGVVYEQYF.

The genes are TRBV19 and TRBJ1-5, with D perhaps matching TRBD1 (6 bases). Looked up from germline, CDR1 is LNHDA and CDR2 is SQIVND (reference sequence). The CDR3 is made up of 14 amino acids. The germline V and J ends were trimmed by 3 bases and 6 bases, with 12 bases remaining between them. Here the CDR3 reads CASSIRQVGQPQHF. The CDR3 DNA is TGTGCCAGTAGTATTCGACAGGTTGGTCAGCCCCAGCATTTT.

The J gene is TRBJ2-5, the V gene TRBV27, with TRBD1 matching 9 bases. Germline CDR1 MNHEY, CDR2 SMNVEV (reference sequence). V dropped 4 bases and J dropped 1; count of bases not matched to a gene: 1. CDR3 length: 14 residues. CDR3 loop: CASSSQGAQETQYF. Here the CDR3 DNA reads TGTGCCAGCAGTTCACAGGGGGCCCAAGAGACCCAGTACTTC.

The chain combines TRBV30 with TRBJ1-1; D is perhaps TRBD1 (5 bases). The CDR3 contains 13 residues. Germline CDR1 GTSNPN, CDR2 SVGIG (reference sequence). The germline V and J ends were trimmed by 4 bases and 2 bases, with 11 bases remaining between them. This CDR3 is CAWTGRANTEAFF. CDR3 in DNA: TGTGCCTGGACGGGCAGGGCAAACACTGAAGCTTTCTTT.

The chain joins TRBV19 to TRBJ1-1, with 9 bases identical to TRBD1. In germline, CDR1 is LNHDA, CDR2 SQIVND (reference sequence). Trimming removed 5 bases from V and 4 bases from J; junction bases left unmatched: 5. The CDR3 has 14 amino acids. The CDR3 sequence: CASSPRQGGTEAFF. The CDR3 DNA reads as TGTGCCAGTAGTCCCCGACAGGGGGGCACTGAAGCTTTCTTT. The variable domain in full, completed from reference TRBV19 and TRBJ1-1, reads DGGITQSPKYLFRKEGQNVTLSCEQNLNHDAMYWYRQDPGQGLRLIYYSQIVNDFQKGDIAEGYSVSREKKESFPLTVTSAQKNPTAFYLCASSPRQGGTEAFFGQGTRLTVV.

The V and J genes are TRBV9 and TRBJ1-5; unclear D gene. The germline CDR1 and CDR2 sequences are SGDLS and YYNGEE. The CDR3 extends over 14 amino acids. Trimming stripped 4 bases from V and 0 bases from J, with 8 bases between. The CDR3 DNA sequence: TGTGCCAGCAGCTCCCGAGGTAGCAATCAGCCCCAGCATTTT. Translated: CASSSRGSNQPQHF.